The 30 T cell receptor beta chains in this list originate from one sample, sequenced in a study of control samples from healthy donors and cancer patients. The method was immunoSEQ multiplex PCR; TCRdb's version includes in-frame clones alone and lacks a portion of them. The sample includes tens of thousands of clones, over 85% of them seen just once. The sequenced sample consisted of PBMCs. The receptors shown here come from a woman between 35 and 50 years old with lung cancer.

The chain employs TRBV7-6 and TRBJ2-7; 15 bases align to TRBD2. Germline loops: CDR1 SGHVS, CDR2 FNYEAQ. The CDR3 length is 15 residues. V trimming: 5 bases; J trimming: 5 bases; junction bases outside the gene matches: 4. The CDR3 here is CASSDGTSGGNEQYF. CDR3 bases: TGTGCCAGCAGCGATGGGACTAGCGGGGGGAACGAGCAGTACTTC.

The chain is built from TRBV19 and TRBJ1-2; perhaps TRBD1 as D (5 bases). Germline V lookup: CDR1 LNHDA, CDR2 SQIVND (reference sequence). CDR3 size: 12 residues. The germline V and J ends were trimmed by 6 bases and 10 bases, with 15 bases remaining between them. CDR3 loop: CASSLGQAYYTF. The CDR3 nucleotides read TGTGCCAGTAGCCTGGGGCAGGCCTACTACACCTTC.

In its sample, this clone was seen once. The chain joins TRBV29-1 to TRBJ1-2; the D is unclear. V lost 8 bases, J lost 8 bases, and 18 bases lay in between. Germline V lookup: CDR1 SQVTM, CDR2 ANQGSEA. This CDR3 contains 12 residues. CDR3: CSLGGSPEGYTF. Written as DNA, the CDR3 is TGCAGCCTTGGTGGGTCTCCCGAGGGCTACACCTTC. The whole variable domain, remainder taken from reference TRBV29-1 and TRBJ1-2, is SAVISQKPSRDICQRGTSLTIQCQVDSQVTMMFWYRQQPGQSLTLIATANQGSEATYESGFVIDKFPISRPNLTFSTLTVSNMSPEDSSIYLCSLGGSPEGYTFGSGTRLTVV.

This rearrangement joins TRBV7-9 to TRBJ2-5; no firm D call. V dropped 6 bases and J dropped 1 base, with 9 bases sitting between them. CDR3 length equals 13 residues. Per the germline V gene, CDR1 is SEHNR and CDR2 is FQNEAQ (reference sequence). CDR3 bases: TGTGCCAGCAGTCTTGCTCCCCAAGAGACCCAGTACTTC. This sequence encodes CASSLAPQETQYF.

About this clone itself: The germline gene is not matched at one end of the junction; a read error may be the cause. The identical CDR3 is also encoded by other nucleotide sequences in the sample. The J gene is TRBJ1-5, the V gene TRBV28, with TRBD1 identical over 7 bases. Looked up from germline, CDR1 is MDHEN and CDR2 is SYDVKM. This CDR3 region has 16 residues. The DNA of the CDR3 is TGTGCTAGCAGTTTTCCGACAGGGCTCATGGTTCAGCCCCAGCATTTT. It yields the protein CASSFPTGLMVQPQHF.

The V and J genes are TRBV5-3 and TRBJ1-3; a possible D gene is TRBD1 (6 bases). TRBV5-3 has ORF status, its function being uncertain. This CDR3 comprises 16 residues. The ends were cut back, 5 bases at V and 0 bases at J, with 15 bases in the middle. CDR3: CARSYRDKLSGNTIYF. CDR3 coding DNA: TGTGCCAGAAGTTACCGGGACAAACTCTCTGGAAACACCATATATTTT.

The J gene is TRBJ1-5, the V gene TRBV4-1; TRBD1 matches 9 bases. This CDR3 spans 17 amino acids. Trimming took 1 base from V and 5 from J; bases not matched to a gene: 9. Germline CDR1 is MGHRA and CDR2 is YSYEKL. CDR3 region: CASSQGPGRTGDQPQHF. DNA of the CDR3: TGCGCCAGCAGCCAAGGCCCCGGACGGACAGGGGATCAGCCCCAGCATTTT.

This clone has just one count. The chain links TRBV11-3 to TRBJ1-1; possibly TRBD1 for D (5 bases). Trimming cost V 1 base and J 0 bases, with 9 bases left between them. The CDR3 extends over 15 amino acids. CDR1 and CDR2 (germline): SGHNT, YENEEA. The CDR3 region is CASSLGQRMNTEAFF. The CDR3 region has the DNA TGTGCCAGCAGCTTAGGACAGCGGATGAACACTGAAGCTTTCTTT.

The J gene is TRBJ1-4, the V gene TRBV12-3 or TRBV12-4; D remains ambiguous. The CDR3 loop spans 12 amino acids. Trimming removed 4 bases from V and 12 bases from J, with 12 bases in between. CDR3 protein: CASSSSPGQLFF. The CDR3, as DNA: TGTGCCAGCAGTTCCTCCCCCGGTCAACTGTTTTTT.

V is TRBV19 and J is TRBJ2-6; 7 positions agree with TRBD1. Germline trimming cut 7 bases from V and 2 bases from J; bases unmatched to any gene: 8. The CDR3 covers 16 residues. The germline V gene has CDR1 LNHDA and CDR2 SQIVND (reference sequence). CDR3 protein: CASTKTGLTGANVLTF. CDR3 sequence (DNA): TGTGCCAGTACTAAGACAGGGCTCACTGGGGCCAACGTCCTGACTTTC.

This clone has only one observation. The genes are TRBV12-5 and TRBJ1-1, with D unresolved. Trimming pared 6 bases from V and 0 bases from J, leaving 14 bases between. Germline lookup yields CDR1 LGHNT and CDR2 FRNRAP. This CDR3 is 15 amino acids long. CDR3 in amino acids: CASGLPGGVNTEAFF. CDR3 in DNA: TGTGCTAGTGGACTCCCAGGTGGGGTGAACACTGAAGCTTTCTTT.

The chain carries TRBV4-1 and TRBJ1-3; D not certain. The CDR3 runs to 13 residues. Germline CDR1 is MGHRA and CDR2 is YSYEKL. V was pared by 7 bases and J by 0 bases, with 7 bases between. The CDR3 coding sequence is TGCGCCAGCAAAGGATCCTCTGGAAACACCATATATTTT. The encoded protein is CASKGSSGNTIYF.

This chain connects TRBV29-1 to TRBJ2-2; tentative D call: TRBD1 (5 bases). V gave up 0 bases and J gave up 5 bases, with 10 bases separating them. Germline V gene data show CDR1 as SQVTM and CDR2 as ANQGSEA. The CDR3 sequence is 14 residues long. DNA for the CDR3: TGCAGCGTTGAAGAACAGGCCGCGACCGGGGAGCTGTTTTTT. Its translation: CSVEEQAATGELFF.

The genes are TRBV2 and TRBJ2-7; D could derive from TRBD1 or TRBD2 (5 bases each). The germline V gene has CDR1 SNHLY and CDR2 FYNNEI. Deletions cut 7 bases from V and 3 bases from J, with 22 bases between. There are 16 residues in the CDR3. CDR3 in amino acids: CASTGSEGSQYYEQYF. In DNA form, the CDR3 reads TGTGCCAGCACCGGGTCAGAGGGGTCCCAATACTACGAGCAGTACTTC. Together with reference TRBV2 and TRBJ2-7, the CDR3 gives the full variable domain: EPEVTQTPSHQVTQMGQEVILRCVPISNHLYFYWYRQILGQKVEFLVSFYNNEISEKSEIFDDQFSVERPDGSNFTLKIRSTKLEDSAMYFCASTGSEGSQYYEQYFGPGTRLTVT.

The CDR3 DNA follows: TGTGCCAGCAGAAGGCTAGAACCTTCCTACGAGCAGTACTTC. Its protein product is CASRRLEPSYEQYF. The V and J genes are TRBV7-2 and TRBJ2-7; D is unclear. The germline gives CDR1 SGHTA, CDR2 FQGNSA. This CDR3 is 14 amino acids long. Trimming took 6 bases from V and 1 from J, leaving 13 bases between them.

This clone was detected a few times. This sequence joins TRBV5-4 and TRBJ2-1, with 12 nucleotides matching TRBD2. Per the germline V gene, CDR1 is SGHNT and CDR2 is YYREEE (reference sequence). CDR3 length equals 19 residues. After removal of 4 bases from V and 0 bases from J, the junction contained 11 bases not matched to a gene. Here the CDR3 DNA reads TGTGCCAGCAGCGGATGGACTAGCGGGGCTTCGAGCTCCTACAATGAGCAGTTCTTC. It codes for CASSGWTSGASSSYNEQFF.

The chain recombines TRBV9 with TRBJ1-6, with D perhaps TRBD1 (5 bases). In germline, CDR1 is SGDLS, CDR2 YYNGEE. V was clipped by 0 bases and J by 10 bases, with 8 bases between them. The CDR3 runs to 13 residues. In nucleotides, the CDR3 is TGTGCCAGCAGCGTAGATGGGGGGTCACCCCTCCACTTT. Translated, it gives CASSVDGGSPLHF.

The chain uses TRBV5-5 and TRBJ1-1; D gene uncertain. Looked up from germline, CDR1 is SGHKS and CDR2 is YYEKEE (reference sequence). V shed 3 bases and J shed 1 base, with 7 bases lying between them. The CDR3 extends over 13 amino acids. The CDR3 protein is CASSWGGNTEAFF. In nucleotides, the CDR3 is TGTGCCAGCAGCTGGGGAGGGAACACTGAAGCTTTCTTT. Complete variable domain (other parts from reference TRBV5-5 and TRBJ1-1): DAGVTQSPTHLIKTRGQQVTLRCSPISGHKSVSWYQQVLGQGPQFIFQYYEKEERGRGNFPDRFSARQFPNYSSELNVNALLLGDSALYLCASSWGGNTEAFFGQGTRLTVV.

The chain uses TRBV5-4 and TRBJ1-3, with 9 bases fitting TRBD1. CDR1 and CDR2 from the germline V gene are SGHNT and YYREEE (reference sequence). V was pared by 0 bases and J by 0 bases, with 4 bases of the junction left unmatched. The CDR3 length is 17 residues. The CDR3 region has the DNA TGTGCCAGCAGCTTGGCTCTGACAGGGGGCTCTGGAAACACCATATATTTT. It codes for CASSLALTGGSGNTIYF.

The chain is built from TRBV19 and TRBJ1-2; D remains unclear. CDR1 is LNHDA, CDR2 SQIVND, per germline (reference sequence). Trimming took 7 bases from V and 7 from J, leaving 19 bases between them. This CDR3 is built from 14 residues. Here the CDR3 reads CASTTRAEALGYTF. Written as DNA, the CDR3 is TGTGCCAGTACCACGAGGGCTGAGGCCCTTGGCTACACCTTC.

The gene calls are TRBV27 and TRBJ2-7; 7 bases line up with TRBD2. Trimming removed 8 bases from V and 5 bases from J; junction bases left unmatched: 9. CDR3 length: 13 amino acids. The V gene's germline CDR1 is MNHEY and CDR2 SMNVEV (reference sequence). The CDR3 here is CASSYGGFNEQYF. CDR3 in DNA: TGTGCCAGCTCTTACGGGGGGTTCAACGAGCAGTACTTC.

The chain uses TRBV5-6 and TRBJ2-2; 10 positions match TRBD1. Germline CDR1 and CDR2: SGHDT and YYEEEE. Unmatched junction bases numbered 7, after V lost 5 bases and J lost 6 bases. CDR3 length: 15 residues. CDR3 sequence (DNA): TGTGCCAGCAGTTGGGACAGGGGAATTCCCGGGGAGCTGTTTTTT. Translated, it gives CASSWDRGIPGELFF.

The CDR3 region is CASSYSDTEAFF. The DNA of the CDR3 is TGTGCCAGCAGTTACTCGGACACTGAAGCTTTCTTT. The chain couples TRBV6-6 to TRBJ1-1; D is uncertain. Between the trimmed V and J ends, which lost 0 bases and 3 bases, there was a span of 2 bases. CDR3 size: 12 residues. Germline assignment: CDR1 MNHNY and CDR2 SVGAGI (reference sequence).

The chain employs TRBV19 and TRBJ1-1; perhaps TRBD1 as D (5 bases). With 4 bases removed from V and 7 bases from J, the gap between germline ends came to 7 bases. Germline CDR1 is LNHDA and CDR2 is SQIVND (reference sequence). The CDR3 has 11 residues. CDR3 sequence reads: CASSKGNEAFF. The CDR3 nucleotides are TGTGCCAGTAGTAAGGGGAATGAAGCTTTCTTT.

The chain joins TRBV6-4 to TRBJ2-3, with D possibly being TRBD1 or TRBD2 (6 bases each). Germline V CDR1 and CDR2: MRHNA, SNTAGT. The CDR3 spans 16 residues. With 3 bases removed from V and 0 bases from J, the gap between germline ends came to 13 bases. CDR3 region: CASSERGAASTDTQYF. The CDR3 DNA sequence: TGTGCCAGCAGTGAGAGGGGGGCAGCTAGCACAGATACGCAGTATTTT.

The genes are TRBV11-3 and TRBJ2-7, with TRBD1 identical over 8 bases. Per the germline V gene, CDR1 is SGHNT and CDR2 is YENEEA. Losses at the gene ends were 4 bases for V and 2 bases for J; bases not matched to a gene: 4. The CDR3 has 14 amino acids. For the CDR3, the DNA is TGTGCCAGCAGCTCGGACAGGGCCCCCTACGAGCAGTACTTC. This translates into CASSSDRAPYEQYF.

This chain uses TRBV2 with TRBJ1-4; D not resolved. Trimming pared 3 bases from V and 2 bases from J, leaving 16 bases between. Per germline, CDR1 SNHLY and CDR2 FYNNEI. The CDR3 consists of 17 residues. The DNA for the CDR3 is TGTGCCAGCAGTGAGAAGGGCCCGGAGATCACTAATGAAAAACTGTTTTTT. This translates into CASSEKGPEITNEKLFF.

V and J are TRBV19 and TRBJ1-1, with D possibly matching TRBD1 (5 bases). V was cut by 6 bases and J by 2 bases, with 13 bases left in between. This CDR3 comprises 14 residues. The V gene's germline CDR1 is LNHDA and CDR2 SQIVND (reference sequence). The CDR3 bases are TGTGCCAGTAGAGATGGGACGGTAAACACTGAAGCTTTCTTT. Its translation is CASRDGTVNTEAFF. The whole variable domain, filled in from reference TRBV19 and TRBJ1-1, reads DGGITQSPKYLFRKEGQNVTLSCEQNLNHDAMYWYRQDPGQGLRLIYYSQIVNDFQKGDIAEGYSVSREKKESFPLTVTSAQKNPTAFYLCASRDGTVNTEAFFGQGTRLTVV.

The table lists this clone with a count of one. The rearrangement uses TRBV27 and TRBJ1-3; 9 bases are shared with TRBD1. The CDR3 runs 16 residues. From germline, CDR1 is MNHEY and CDR2 SMNVEV (reference sequence). V shed 6 bases, J shed 3 bases, and the junction held 9 bases outside the gene matches. CDR3 sequence reads: CASSRGQGVVGNTIYF. The CDR3 DNA follows: TGTGCCAGCAGCAGGGGACAGGGAGTCGTTGGAAACACCATATATTTT.

The rearrangement uses TRBV2 and TRBJ1-6; D remains unclear. Germline loops: CDR1 SNHLY, CDR2 FYNNEI. V lost 2 bases and J lost 5, with 10 bases in between. CDR3 length: 15 amino acids. The CDR3 nucleotides are TGTGCCAGCAGTGAATTGGCGGTTAATAATTCACCCCTCCACTTT. It yields the protein CASSELAVNNSPLHF.